This T cell receptor beta chain was recorded in a study of T cells in Graves' hyperthyroidism and ophthalmopathy (dated by TCRdb to the late 2010s). About the full investigation: Peripheral blood samples were taken at initial diagnosis, before any treatment was given. TCR Vbeta CDR3 sequencing of 120 to 150 peripheral blood samples (over 40 ophthalmopathy, over 70 hyperthyroidism and some 17 progressor patients) is reported in the paper. An independent validation cohort of around 20 hyperthyroidism patients and approximately 17 patients who later progressed to ophthalmopathy tested prospective prediction of ophthalmopathy. A discovery cohort of about 100 patients, roughly 40 with Graves' ophthalmopathy and approximately 60 with stable Graves' hyperthyroidism, was used to find distinguishing TCR V-J signatures. For training and testing, the 110 or so patients in the discovery cohort were randomly divided in a 7:3 ratio. Following sampling, methimazole starting at 30 mg daily was given to hyperthyroidism patients, and high-dose intravenous methylprednisolone was given to ophthalmopathy patients. The study also compared thyroid tissue and blood T-cell repertoires from several Graves' hyperthyroidism patients.

The TCR beta CDR3 regions were amplified from RNA transcripts. The first round of RT-PCR for the TCR CDR3 was performed with the HTBI primer set and the Qiagen OneStep RT-PCR kit. A second multiplex PCR round built the libraries, followed by size selection and purification. Paired-end sequencing of the libraries was performed with 100 bp reads on an Illumina HiSeq2000. Regarding the original processing steps: SOAPnuke was used to process the raw data, throwing out any read that contained adapters or uncalled bases, had a mean Phred below 15, or lacked an exact constant-primer or identifier match. High-quality paired reads were merged with COPE v1.2.5, and unique nucleotide sequences were defined as clonotypes. MiTCR v1.1 was used to align the clonotypes against IMGT TRBV, TRBD and TRBJ reference segments. Only V-J combinations with frequency above 0.0001, covering roughly 99% of repertoires, were analysed. The TCS score was defined as the ratio of F50 (clonal expansion) to E x V (chaos), calculated using BLOSUM62-based TCRdist between CDR3 peptides within each V-J. Welch's t-statistics and random forest reduced several hundred V-J features to 13, which were used in a naive Bayes classifier (R e1071). TCRdb applied fastp at Q25 and MiXCR to the public reads, then kept only in-frame beta chains. Every distinct CDR3 protein forms one entry, paired with its most common genes and DNA. These V and J calls rely on TCRdb rather than the paper's analysis. This sample has roughly 400,000 distinct CDR3 sequences in its table, and about 15% of those were observed once. 25% to 30% of the sample goes to the ten largest clones.

Germline trimming amounts to 5 bases on V and 2 bases on J, with 7 as the count of junction bases outside the gene matches. Counted from cysteine to phenylalanine, this CDR3 has 15 amino acids. Kept here is only the CDR3 DNA, which spans 45 bases and is read in frame from base 1. The hyperthyroidism patients were between 18 and 65 years old and newly diagnosed, with a disease duration of less than 2 months. Exclusion was applied to patients with uncontrolled infections, other autoimmune diseases, pregnancy or lactation. Diagnoses were based on clinical symptoms, serum thyroxine and TRAb, thyroid ultrasound and orbital computed tomography. For progressor patients, blood was drawn at the first diagnosis of hyperthyroidism, before any ophthalmopathy symptoms had appeared. PBMCs were isolated from about 10 ml of fresh peripheral blood by Ficoll-Paque density gradient centrifugation. Progressor patients were first diagnosed with Graves' hyperthyroidism and then developed ophthalmopathy during follow-up. Trizol reagent was used to extract total RNA, and RNA quality was then checked on an Agilent 2100 Bioanalyzer.

Overall results and qualifications from the work: Most expanded thyroid clonotypes (frequency above 0.001) were also found in blood, which suggests that blood repertoires may mirror thyroid immune responses. Sample size was not statistically predetermined, and investigators were not blinded to group allocation. Ophthalmopathy was separated from stable hyperthyroidism by a 13 V-J signature model, with 87.88% sensitivity and roughly 81% specificity obtained in cross-validation and 80%/75% obtained in testing. In validation, the model predicted progression to ophthalmopathy a median of around 6.5 months before onset, with around 70% sensitivity and 72.22% specificity.

This clonotype was recorded at least ten times. This receptor's antigen is unknown. No base quality information exists; no much larger clone differs at one position. The chain is encoded by TRBV12-3 or TRBV12-4 joined to TRBJ2-5, with 8 bases aligning to TRBD2. The source of this sequence is a woman younger than 30 with Graves' hyperthyroidism that later progressed to Graves' ophthalmopathy. Material for sequencing was blood. CDR3 protein: CASSPGGGGQETQYF. The DNA reads as follows: TGTGCCAGCAGTCCGGGGGGGGGGGGACAAGAGACCCAGTACTTC.